The clone carrying this TCR beta chain was seen a few times. Its target is unknown. The repertoire was sequenced with immunoSEQ multiplex PCR; TCRdb's copy has only in-frame clones and lacks some. The sample includes 9,500 to 12,000 clones, 45% to 70% of them seen just once. This sample is part of a study of tumor-infiltrating lymphocytes in localized non-small cell lung cancer. The V end was cut by 4 bases, the J end by 6 bases, with 10 bases between. The CDR3 runs to 13 residues. CDR1 is SGHRS, CDR2 YFSETQ, per germline. Broader study findings: Each assay used a separate piece of the same tissue.

The clonotype originates from a human donor with non-small cell lung cancer. The specimen sequenced was uninvolved lung tissue not adjacent to the tumor. The chain uses TRBV5-1 and TRBJ1-4; D remains ambiguous. The CDR3 loop is CASSLAGYEKLFF. The CDR3, as DNA: TGCGCCAGCAGCCTAGCGGGCTATGAAAAACTGTTTTTT.